Listed below are T cell receptor beta chains from one sample, sequenced in a study of identical twins. One entry per CDR3 protein, called by TCRdb with MiXCR from the 5' RACE reads. The table records under 800,000 distinct CDR3 sequences, around 20% of them present only once. The sample was also reused in another study, on T cells expressing NK-cell markers.

The specimen was PBMCs. The receptors come from a woman younger than 35 in good health. Both conserved end residues are part of each CDR3. Fields, in order: J gene, V gene, clone size, D gene, CDR3 DNA, CDR3 protein. The D gene is left open where the match is weak. A clone size is listed for some rows: how often the clone was seen (once, few, many), or a class if it is expanded.

TRBJ1-2,TRBV7-9,few,NA,TGTGCCAGCAGCCCTGCTGGACGGAGCTATGGCTACACCTTC,CASSPAGRSYGYTF
TRBJ1-1,TRBV5-1,NA,NA,TGCGCCAGCAGCTTGCTCGGCACAAGCACTGAAGCTTTCTTT,CASSLLGTSTEAFF
TRBJ2-7,TRBV7-6,NA,NA,TGTGCCAGCAGCTTAGGGGGGGAAAACTACGAGCAGTACTTC,CASSLGGENYEQYF
TRBJ2-7,TRBV20-1,NA,TRBD2,TGCAGTGCTATCGGGACTAGCGGGAGCCGCTACGAGCAGTACTTC,CSAIGTSGSRYEQYF
TRBJ2-5,TRBV7-2,NA,NA,TGTGCCAGCACTCGGCTACTACAAGAGACCCAGTACTTC,CASTRLLQETQYF
TRBJ1-2,TRBV6-1,many,NA,TGTGCCAGCAGTGAATATCCCACCTCGGGCTATGGCTACACCTTC,CASSEYPTSGYGYTF
TRBJ1-3,TRBV7-9,NA,NA,TGTGTCAGCAGCTTATCGACACAGGGATCTGGAAACACCATATATTTT,CVSSLSTQGSGNTIYF
TRBJ2-7,TRBV29-1,few,TRBD1,TGCAGCGCTATGACAGGGGCCCTCTACGAGCAGTACTTC,CSAMTGALYEQYF
TRBJ1-5,TRBV28,many,TRBD1,TGTGCCAGCAAAGGCTGGACAGGGGGCGAATCCGGCAATCAGCCCCAGCATTTT,CASKGWTGGESGNQPQHF
TRBJ2-3,TRBV7-2,NA,NA,TGTGCCAGCAGCCACCTTGTGGAAACAGATACGCAGTATTTT,CASSHLVETDTQYF
TRBJ2-3,TRBV20-1,NA,NA,TGCAGTGTCAAGAAGGCAGGGCCGGGCACAGATACGCAGTATTTT,CSVKKAGPGTDTQYF
TRBJ2-7,TRBV4-3,NA,NA,TGCGCCAGCAGCCAACGGGACCCGCACTCCTACGAGCAGTACTTC,CASSQRDPHSYEQYF
TRBJ2-3,TRBV20-1,many,TRBD2,TGCAGTGCTAGTTTGTCTAGCGGACTACACACAGATACGCAGTATTTT,CSASLSSGLHTDTQYF
TRBJ2-2,TRBV29-1,few,TRBD1,TGCAGCGTAAAGACCGGGACAGGGAACACCGGGGAGCTGTTTTTT,CSVKTGTGNTGELFF
TRBJ2-1,TRBV9,many,TRBD1,TGTGCCAGCAGCGTGGAGACAGGGATTCTGCCCTACAATGAGCAGTTCTTC,CASSVETGILPYNEQFF
TRBJ2-5,TRBV27,few,TRBD2,TGTGCCAGCAGTTTTCGTACTAGCGCCCAAGAGACCCAGTACTTC,CASSFRTSAQETQYF
TRBJ1-4,TRBV12-3/TRBV12-4,NA,NA,TGTGCCAGCAGTTTTCGGGGAGGAACTAATGAAAAACTGTTTTTT,CASSFRGGTNEKLFF
TRBJ2-5,TRBV20-1,NA,NA,TGCAGTGCTAGCCCCCGGGGAGCTGGCTGGGAGACCCAGTACTTC,CSASPRGAGWETQYF
TRBJ2-1,TRBV11-1,many,TRBD2,TGTGCCAGCAGCTTACCCCCACGACTAGCGGGGACCTACAATGAGCAGTTCTTC,CASSLPPRLAGTYNEQFF
TRBJ2-1,TRBV5-1,NA,TRBD2,TGCGCCAGCACCAAGGACGCGGGGGGGGAGTTCTTC,CASTKDAGGEFF
TRBJ2-2,TRBV20-1,few,NA,TGCAGTGCTAAAGTCGCACACGCGAACACCGGGGAGCTGTTTTTT,CSAKVAHANTGELFF
TRBJ2-7,TRBV6-2/TRBV6-3,few,NA,TGTGCCAGCAGTTTCCCCCGGGACGGCAACTACGAGCAGTACTTC,CASSFPRDGNYEQYF
TRBJ2-5,TRBV5-8,NA,NA,TGTGCCATCAGCTTTGGGAGTCAGGAGACCCAGTACTTC,CAISFGSQETQYF